These 23 T cell receptor beta chains originate from one sample sequenced in a study of PD-L1 blockade in urothelial cancer. The protocol was immunoSEQ multiplex PCR, while the TCRdb copy is restricted to in-frame clones and leaves out a portion. The profile covers 15,000 or so clones, with 88% appearing a single time and approximately 14% taken by the ten largest. The specimen comprised PBMCs, sampled around atezolizumab (anti-PD-L1) treatment. The receptors here all came from a man aged 70 or older with urothelial cancer.

V usage is TRBV12-1 and J usage is TRBJ2-1; the table's D gene call, TRBD2, was not cross checked with the DNA. TRBV12-1 represents a pseudogene. The CDR3 runs 17 residues. The CDR3 DNA follows: TGTGCCAGCAGCTCCTGCCGGGGACTAGCGGGGGGAGACGAGCAGTTCTTC. Translated: CASSSCRGLAGGDEQFF.

The genes are TRBV6-1 and TRBJ2-1; D remains ambiguous. This CDR3 comprises 16 residues. V shed 3 bases and J shed 0 bases, with 12 bases lying between them. Germline loops: CDR1 MNHNS, CDR2 SASEGT. CDR3 sequence: CASSDPQEFSYNEQFF. The CDR3 DNA follows: TGTGCCAGCAGTGACCCGCAGGAATTCTCCTACAATGAGCAGTTCTTC.

The rearrangement uses TRBV9 and TRBJ1-2, with 7 bases identical to TRBD1. Unmatched junction bases numbered 12, after V lost 6 bases and J lost 4 bases. Germline assignment: CDR1 SGDLS and CDR2 YYNGEE. The length of the CDR3 is 15 residues. The CDR3 DNA reads TGTGCCAGCACAGGACAGGCGGCACCCGCCTATGGCTACACCTTC. Protein: CASTGQAAPAYGYTF.

The CDR3 coding sequence is TGTGCCAGCAGTTTAAATCGGGGGAAGGCTTTCTTT. Translating it yields CASSLNRGKAFF. This rearrangement joins TRBV28 to TRBJ1-1, with a possible D match to TRBD1 (5 bases). This CDR3 comprises 12 residues. Germline CDR1 reads MDHEN; CDR2 reads SYDVKM. Trimming left V 2 bases short and J 11 bases short, with 12 bases between.

The rearrangement links TRBV5-6 to TRBJ2-5; TRBD2 agrees at 11 bases. The CDR3 covers 15 residues. In germline, CDR1 is SGHDT, CDR2 YYEEEE. J lost 5 bases, V lost 3 bases, and 6 bases had no gene match. The DNA of the CDR3 is TGTGCCAGCAGCTACCTAGCGGGGGGTGGGGAGACCCAGTACTTC. Translated, it gives CASSYLAGGGETQYF.

The rearrangement uses TRBV4-2 and TRBJ1-1, with D maybe TRBD1 (6 bases). Germline V lookup: CDR1 LGHNA, CDR2 YNFKEQ. The CDR3 runs 15 residues. The V end lost 0 bases, the J end lost 1 base, and 9 bases lay between the germline ends. The CDR3 coding sequence is TGTGCCAGCAGCCAAGAAGTCAGGGGGAACACTGAAGCTTTCTTT. This encodes CASSQEVRGNTEAFF.

V usage is TRBV5-8 and J usage is TRBJ1-5; 7 nucleotides agree with TRBD1. Germline lookup yields CDR1 SGHTS and CDR2 YDEGEE. V was pared by 4 bases and J by 5 bases, with 6 bases of the junction left unmatched. This CDR3 contains 14 residues. The CDR3 nucleotides read TGTGCCAGCAGCCTCGACAGGGCCGATCAGCCCCAGCATTTT. Translation: CASSLDRADQPQHF.

This chain connects TRBV28 to TRBJ2-2; a possible D gene is TRBD2 (7 bases). V gave up 2 bases and J gave up 3 bases, with 10 bases separating them. The germline CDR1 and CDR2 sequences are MDHEN and SYDVKM. CDR3 length equals 15 residues. The CDR3 here is CASSLPGGHTGELFF. The CDR3 DNA reads TGTGCCAGCAGTTTACCGGGGGGCCACACCGGGGAGCTGTTTTTT.

DNA of the CDR3: TGTGCCAGTAGTATGGAGTTTGAGCGGGGACCCAAGGGGGAGCAGTACTTC. It codes for CASSMEFERGPKGEQYF. V usage is TRBV19 and J usage is TRBJ2-7, with 7 bases identical to TRBD2. The CDR3 consists of 17 residues. Germline lookup yields CDR1 LNHDA and CDR2 SQIVND (reference sequence). J was trimmed by 7 bases and V by 3 bases; bases with no gene match: 18.

The genes are TRBV27 and TRBJ2-7; the D is unclear. There are 13 residues in the CDR3. V lost 10 bases to trimming and J lost 1 base, with 14 bases between them. The germline gives CDR1 MNHEY, CDR2 SMNVEV (reference sequence). CDR3 in DNA: TGTGCCACGTCCCTAGACGGGTCCTACGAGCAGTACTTC. Amino acids: CATSLDGSYEQYF.

The rearrangement uses TRBV7-9 and TRBJ1-2; a weak D match, TRBD1 (6 bases). CDR3 size: 12 residues. The V gene lost 8 bases and the J gene lost 2 bases, with 9 bases spanning the gap. The germline V gene has CDR1 SEHNR and CDR2 FQNEAQ (reference sequence). Here the CDR3 reads CASAQGNYGYTF. The CDR3 nucleotides are TGTGCCAGCGCCCAGGGGAACTATGGCTACACCTTC. Full variable domain (remainder filled in from reference TRBV7-9 and TRBJ1-2): DTGVSQNPRHKITKRGQNVTFRCDPISEHNRLYWYRQTLGQGPEFLTYFQNEAQLEKSRLLSDRFSAERPKGSFSTLEIQRTEQGDSAMYLCASAQGNYGYTFGSGTRLTVV.

The chain uses TRBV4-1 and TRBJ1-5, with D unclear. Germline V gene sequence: CDR1 MGHRA, CDR2 YSYEKL. This CDR3 contains 16 residues. Deletions cut 4 bases from V and 2 bases from J, with 15 bases between. The chain's CDR3 is CASSPTLLRGNQPQHF. In DNA form, the CDR3 reads TGCGCCAGCAGCCCGACTTTACTCCGGGGCAATCAGCCCCAGCATTTT.

This chain links TRBV21-1 with TRBJ2-7; the listed D gene, TRBD2, was not tested against the DNA. TRBV21-1 is termed a pseudogene. The CDR3 covers 15 residues. The CDR3 here is CASSKEWAGFHEQYF. The CDR3 bases are TGTGCCAGCAGCAAAGAGTGGGCGGGATTCCACGAGCAGTACTTC.

The chain has TRBV4-1 and TRBJ1-5; D not certain. Trimming left V 0 bases short and J 7 bases short, with 13 bases between. This CDR3 spans 15 amino acids. The V gene's germline CDR1 is MGHRA and CDR2 YSYEKL. For the CDR3, the DNA is TGCGCCAGCAGCCAAGACGTGGGCAGGCACCAGCCCCAGCATTTT. As protein: CASSQDVGRHQPQHF.

The CDR3 nucleotides read TGTGCCTGGAGTGTGGGGGGGACCGGGGAGCTGTTTTTT. This encodes CAWSVGGTGELFF. This sequence joins TRBV30 and TRBJ2-2; the match to TRBD2 covers 7 bases. Germline values: CDR1 GTSNPN, CDR2 SVGIG (reference sequence). The CDR3 loop spans 13 amino acids. V shed 0 bases, J shed 5 bases, and the junction held 0 bases outside the gene matches.

This rearrangement joins TRBV5-4 to TRBJ1-6; D gene ambiguous. Per the germline V gene, CDR1 is SGHNT and CDR2 is YYREEE (reference sequence). With 2 bases removed from V and 0 bases from J, the gap between germline ends came to 6 bases. The length of the CDR3 is 15 residues. The CDR3 coding sequence is TGTGCCAGCAGCTTTGACAACTCCTATAATTCACCCCTCCACTTT. It encodes CASSFDNSYNSPLHF.

The chain couples TRBV6-1 to TRBJ1-5, with D unresolved. Germline CDR1 and CDR2: MNHNS and SASEGT. V was trimmed by 1 base and J by 6 bases, leaving 16 bases between them. The CDR3 has 16 amino acids. CDR3 protein: CASSEGVLNGVQPQHF. The DNA for the CDR3 is TGTGCCAGCAGTGAAGGGGTCCTAAACGGAGTTCAGCCCCAGCATTTT.

V usage is TRBV7-6 and J usage is TRBJ2-5; no clear D. In germline, CDR1 is SGHVS, CDR2 FNYEAQ. V lost 8 bases to trimming and J lost 2 bases, with 15 bases between them. This CDR3 is 14 amino acids long. CDR3 DNA sequence: TGTGCCAGCTCCCACCGCTTACATCAAGAGACCCAGTACTTC. It specifies CASSHRLHQETQYF.

V gene TRBV18 combines with J gene TRBJ1-2; 8 bases are shared with TRBD1. The CDR3 is 22 amino acids. Germline V lookup: CDR1 KGHSH, CDR2 LQKENI. V shed 5 bases and J 0 bases; nucleotides not matched to a gene: 26. The CDR3 DNA reads as TGTGCCAGCTCAGCTCGACAGGGGATGACACACCCCAGAATTAACTCTAACTATGGCTACACCTTC. Translated, it gives CASSARQGMTHPRINSNYGYTF.

This clone showed up just once. This chain joins TRBV27 and TRBJ1-2, with D hard to call. The CDR3 is 14 amino acids. Trimming took off 2 bases at V and 2 bases at J, with 9 bases between the two ends. Looked up from germline, CDR1 is MNHEY and CDR2 is SMNVEV (reference sequence). CDR3 loop: CASSLNARNYGYTF. DNA for the CDR3: TGTGCCAGCAGTTTAAACGCCAGAAACTATGGCTACACCTTC.

This chain uses TRBV7-8 with TRBJ2-7; 9 bases map to TRBD1. Trimming cost V 0 bases and J 5 bases; bases outside gene matches: 2. Germline CDR1 SGHVS, CDR2 FQNEAQ. The CDR3 spans 14 residues. Written as DNA, the CDR3 is TGTGCCAGCAGCTTAGCGTGGACAGGGGACGAGCAGTACTTC. This translates into CASSLAWTGDEQYF.

This chain uses TRBV7-9 with TRBJ2-7, with D unclear. This CDR3 is built from 11 residues. Germline lookup yields CDR1 SEHNR and CDR2 FQNEAQ (reference sequence). V was cut by 5 bases and J by 3 bases, with 5 bases left in between. This chain's CDR3 is CASSNHYEQYF. CDR3 nucleotides: TGTGCCAGCAGCAATCACTACGAGCAGTACTTC.

The rearrangement links TRBV6-1 to TRBJ1-5; D is ambiguous. CDR1 MNHNS and CDR2 SASEGT come from the germline V gene. Trimming removed 5 bases from V and 0 bases from J, with 5 bases in between. The CDR3 sequence is 13 residues long. In nucleotides, the CDR3 is TGTGCCAGCAGTAAATATAGCAATCAGCCCCAGCATTTT. Translated, it gives CASSKYSNQPQHF.